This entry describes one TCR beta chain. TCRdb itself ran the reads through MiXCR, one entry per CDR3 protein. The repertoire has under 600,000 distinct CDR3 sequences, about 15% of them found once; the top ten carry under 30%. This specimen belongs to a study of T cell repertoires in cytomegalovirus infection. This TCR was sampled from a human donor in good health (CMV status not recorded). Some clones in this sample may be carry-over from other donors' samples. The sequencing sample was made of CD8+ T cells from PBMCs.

CDR3 loop: CASSIRDRGLEYEQYF. In DNA form, the CDR3 reads TGCGCCAGCAGCATCCGCGACAGGGGGCTCGAATACGAGCAGTACTTC. The chain recombines TRBV5-1 with TRBJ2-7; the match to TRBD1 covers 10 bases. This CDR3 is 16 amino acids long. V shed 4 bases and J 4 bases; nucleotides not matched to a gene: 11. CDR1 SGHRS and CDR2 YFSETQ come from the germline V gene.